This T cell receptor (beta chain) was profiled in a study of blood T cell repertoires in COVID-19. Germline V CDR1 and CDR2: SGHAT, FQNNGV. V shed 0 bases and J shed 10 bases, with 13 bases lying between them. The CDR3 loop spans 15 amino acids. Original processing methods: Researchers report that nucleated cell counts were estimated from reference gene primer amplification. TCRdb's table, derived via immunoSEQ multiplex PCR, lists solely in-frame clones and lacks some. V and J calls and clone size are copied from that table; D and trimming were computed from the DNA. The data hold approximately 210,000 clones, with about four fifths observed a single time.

The V call is TRBV11-2, the J call TRBJ1-6; D unclear. This TCR was sampled from a woman aged 45 to 65 with acute COVID-19. The specimen was PBMCs or T cells enriched from blood (not recorded which). The CDR3: CASSLDFGVGSPLHF. The DNA for the CDR3 is TGTGCCAGCAGCTTAGATTTCGGGGTGGGGTCACCCCTCCACTTT.